The TCR beta chain described here comes from a study of beta chain features in type 1 diabetes. At the level of the study: No age, gender or cell yield differences were seen between patients and healthy donors.

Notes on the study in general: When cDNA is sequenced, cells with high TCR expression could be over-represented. Whether TCRB rearrangement is influenced by HLA type was left unresolved in this analysis. There was a moderate but significant shortening of TCRB CDR3s in all four CD4+ subsets of Type 1 diabetes patients.

Turning to this clone: Its specificity is unknown.

Every bit of the isolated RNA underwent reverse transcription, so sequencing read expressed TCRB transcripts. Approximately 3.7 million reads per sample on average were obtained from naive, central memory and regulatory T cell samples. Using immunoSEQ multiplex PCR, the repertoire was profiled, and TCRdb retains in-frame clones only, with some absent. The data hold a few hundred thousand clones, with over 12% observed a single time. Specimen: naive CD4+ T cells from blood. The clonotype was recovered from a man aged 18 to 35 with type 1 diabetes.

The CDR3 DNA reads as TGTGCCAGCAGTGAACTCGGGGTTAGCGGGGAGCTGTTTTTT. Residues: CASSELGVSGELFF. V is TRBV6-1 and J is TRBJ2-2; possible D gene TRBD2, 5 bases. With 2 bases removed from V and 7 bases from J, the gap between germline ends came to 11 bases. From germline, CDR1 is MNHNS and CDR2 SASEGT. The CDR3 runs 14 residues.